The clone carrying this T cell receptor beta chain was picked up a small number of times. Its target is unknown. This record comes from a study of cytomegalovirus exposure and HLA in healthy donors. Study-level points and caveats: A few chains tied to CMV proved CMV antigen-specific in vitro.

Both 60 Vbeta primers and 13 Jbeta primers went into the PCR. Data came from immunoSEQ multiplex PCR; TCRdb stores just in-frame clones and leaves some out. The sample consists of about 240,000 clones, around 81% of them appearing once. Germline assignment: CDR1 SGHRS and CDR2 YFSETQ. The CDR3 has 21 amino acids. The V segment lost 2 bases and the J segment 0 bases; nucleotides outside the gene matches: 12. The sequence came from a woman in her sixties in good health and CMV-seropositive. This chain uses TRBV5-1 with TRBJ2-1; the match to TRBD2 covers 15 bases. Material for sequencing was PBMCs. CDR3 bases: TGCGCCAGCAGCTTTGACCTCCGGACTAGCGGGAGGGAGAGCTCCTACAATGAGCAGTTCTTC. Translating it yields CASSFDLRTSGRESSYNEQFF.